Listed below are T cell receptor beta chains from one sample, sequenced in a study of shared clonotypes between healthy human individuals. The table came from immunoSEQ multiplex PCR; TCRdb's copy has only in-frame clones and leaves some out. The sample has around 700,000 clones; around two thirds are singletons. The specimen sequenced was memory CD4+ T cells sorted from blood. The receptors were gathered from a woman younger than 45 in good health. CDR3s include the opening cysteine and the closing phenylalanine or tryptophan. A D gene is named only where the DNA matches it firmly. Size is stated for part of the rows, as once, few or many counts, or as a class when the clone is expanded.

D gene	V gene	clone size	J gene	CDR3 DNA	CDR3 protein
.	TRBV7-9	few	TRBJ1-3	TGTGCCAGCAGCTCCTGGGAAACTGAAGAGGGAAACACCATATATTTT	CASSSWETEEGNTIYF
.	TRBV28	.	TRBJ2-2	TGTGCCAGCAGTTTTTACGCAACAGGGTTGACCGGGGAGCTGTTTTTT	CASSFYATGLTGELFF
.	TRBV27	.	TRBJ1-2	TGTGCCAGCAGTAAGCAACAGGGCTATGGCTACACCTTC	CASSKQQGYGYTF
TRBD2	TRBV25-1	.	TRBJ2-2	TGTGCCAGCTCTAGCGGGAGTTACCCCGGGGAGCTGTTTTTT	CASSSGSYPGELFF
.	TRBV27	many	TRBJ2-6	TGTGCCAGCAGTTCTGGGGCCAACGTCCTGACTTTC	CASSSGANVLTF
.	TRBV29-1	.	TRBJ1-1	TGCAGCGTTGGATTAAAGGGACTGAACACTGAAGCTTTCTTT	CSVGLKGLNTEAFF
.	TRBV11-1	.	TRBJ2-1	TGTGCCAGCAGCTTAGGTTTAAGGAATGAGCAGTTCTTC	CASSLGLRNEQFF
TRBD1	TRBV18	.	TRBJ1-1	TGTGCCAGCTCACCCAGACAGGGAGGACCTGAAGCTTTCTTT	CASSPRQGGPEAFF
.	TRBV20-1	.	TRBJ1-1	TGCAGTGCTCCCCGGCAGCTTGAAGCTTTCTTT	CSAPRQLEAFF
.	TRBV7-9	.	TRBJ1-1	TGTGCCAGCAGCTTAGAATCGGTAACTGAAGCTTTCTTT	CASSLESVTEAFF
.	TRBV6-5	.	TRBJ2-1	TGTGCCAGCAGTTACTCGGGTCCCGCGAGATACAATGAGCAGTTCTTC	CASSYSGPARYNEQFF
TRBD1	TRBV7-3	.	TRBJ2-7	TGTACCAGCAGCTCGGGACAGGGGAACGAGCAGTACTTC	CTSSSGQGNEQYF
.	TRBV6-1	.	TRBJ1-5	TGTGCCAGCAGTGAAAGGGGCAATCAGCCCCAGCATTTT	CASSERGNQPQHF
TRBD2	TRBV29-1	.	TRBJ2-7	TGCAGCGTTGCTGCGGGGACTAGCGGCTTTTCTCGTCACGAGCAGTACTTC	CSVAAGTSGFSRHEQYF
TRBD2	TRBV28	.	TRBJ2-2	TGTGCCAGCCGGGCTAGCGGGACAACCGGGGAGCTGTTTTTT	CASRASGTTGELFF
TRBD2	TRBV27	.	TRBJ2-3	TGTGCCAGCAGTCCATTAGCGGGAGGAACAGATACGCAGTATTTT	CASSPLAGGTDTQYF
.	TRBV7-2	.	TRBJ2-1	TGTGCCAGCAGCTCCTCGGCGGGGGCCACCTACAATGAGCAGTTCTTC	CASSSSAGATYNEQFF
.	TRBV21-1	.	TRBJ1-2	TGTGCCAGCAGCAAATTACGGGTTTGCTACACCTTC	CASSKLRVCYTF
.	TRBV10-1	.	TRBJ2-3	TGCGCCAGCAGCGAGACAGGATCCACAGATACGCAGTATTTT	CASSETGSTDTQYF
.	TRBV19	many	TRBJ1-1	TGTGCCAGTAGCAACGGACGGACGAACACTGAAGCTTTCTTT	CASSNGRTNTEAFF
TRBD1	TRBV6-5	few	TRBJ1-5	TGTGCCAGCAGTTCGGACAGGGAGCCTTATCAGCCCCAGCATTTT	CASSSDREPYQPQHF